This T cell receptor beta chain was recovered during a study of blood T cell repertoires in COVID-19. Background on the study: Nucleic acid was either cDNA or gDNA, and it came from T cells, B-cell-depleted T cells, or PBMCs.

The trim removed 6 bases at V and 6 bases at J, leaving 4 bases unmatched. The CDR3 length is 12 residues. Germline CDR1 SGHNT, CDR2 YYREEE (reference sequence). Libraries were prepared by immunoSEQ multiplex PCR; TCRdb keeps only in-frame clonotypes and omits some of them. The sample holds about 160,000 clones; 70% to 90% are singletons and the top ten take under 13%. The chain employs TRBV5-4 and TRBJ1-1; 8 bases align to TRBD1. The sequencing input was peripheral blood. This clonotype originated in a human donor in a cohort sampled during active COVID-19. The DNA for the CDR3 is TGTGCCAGCAATTCACAGGGGGCTGAAGCTTTCTTT. It is translated as CASNSQGAEAFF.